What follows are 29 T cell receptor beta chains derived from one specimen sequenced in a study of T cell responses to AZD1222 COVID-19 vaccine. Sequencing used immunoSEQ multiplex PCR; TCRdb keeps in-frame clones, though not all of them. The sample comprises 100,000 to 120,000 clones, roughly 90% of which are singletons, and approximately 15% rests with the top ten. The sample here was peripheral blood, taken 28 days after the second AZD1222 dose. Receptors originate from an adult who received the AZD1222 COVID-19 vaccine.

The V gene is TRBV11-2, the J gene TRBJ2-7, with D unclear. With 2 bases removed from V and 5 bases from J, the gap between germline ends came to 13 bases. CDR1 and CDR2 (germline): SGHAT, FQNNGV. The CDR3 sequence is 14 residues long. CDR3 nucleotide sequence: TGTGCCAGCAGCTTATCGACCGGCATGAACGAGCAGTACTTC. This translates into CASSLSTGMNEQYF.

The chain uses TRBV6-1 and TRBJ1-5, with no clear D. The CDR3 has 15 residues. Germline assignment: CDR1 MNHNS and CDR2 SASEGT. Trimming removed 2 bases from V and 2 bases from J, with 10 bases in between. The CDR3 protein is CASSEQGNRNQPQHF. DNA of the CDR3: TGTGCCAGCAGTGAACAAGGGAATCGCAATCAGCCCCAGCATTTT.

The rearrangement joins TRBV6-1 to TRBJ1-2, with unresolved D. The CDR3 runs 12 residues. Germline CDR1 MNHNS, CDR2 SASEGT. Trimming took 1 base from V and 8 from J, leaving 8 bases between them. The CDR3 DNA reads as TGTGCCAGCAGTGAAGACCCCACGGGCTACACCTTC. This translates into CASSEDPTGYTF.

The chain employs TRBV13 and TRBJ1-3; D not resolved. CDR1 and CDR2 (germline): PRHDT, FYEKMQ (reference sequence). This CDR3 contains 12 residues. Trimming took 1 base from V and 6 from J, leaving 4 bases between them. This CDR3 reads CASSLAVNTIYF. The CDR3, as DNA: TGTGCCAGCAGCTTAGCCGTAAACACCATATATTTT.

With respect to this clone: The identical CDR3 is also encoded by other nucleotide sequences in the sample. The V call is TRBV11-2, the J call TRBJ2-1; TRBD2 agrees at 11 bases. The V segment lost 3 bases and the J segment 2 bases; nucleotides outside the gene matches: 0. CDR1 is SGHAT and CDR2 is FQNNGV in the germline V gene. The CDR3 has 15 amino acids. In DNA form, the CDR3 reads TGTGCCAGCAGCTTGGGACTAGCGGCCTACAATGAGCAGTTCTTC. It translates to CASSLGLAAYNEQFF.

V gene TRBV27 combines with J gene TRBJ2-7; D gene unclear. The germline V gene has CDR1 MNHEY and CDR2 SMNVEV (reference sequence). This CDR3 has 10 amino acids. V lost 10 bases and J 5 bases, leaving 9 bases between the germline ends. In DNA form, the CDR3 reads TGTGCCACCACTGTGCACGAGCAGTACTTC. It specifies CATTVHEQYF.

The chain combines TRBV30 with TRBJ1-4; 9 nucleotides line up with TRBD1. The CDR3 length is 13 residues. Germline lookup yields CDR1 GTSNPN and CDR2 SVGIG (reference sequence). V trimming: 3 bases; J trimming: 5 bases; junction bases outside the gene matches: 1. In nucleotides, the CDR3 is TGTGCCTGGAGCGGGACAGGGAATGAAAAACTGTTTTTT. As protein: CAWSGTGNEKLFF.

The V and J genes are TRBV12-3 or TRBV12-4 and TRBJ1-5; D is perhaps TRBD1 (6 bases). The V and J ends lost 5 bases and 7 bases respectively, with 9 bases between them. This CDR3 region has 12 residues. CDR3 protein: CASSLQGQPQHF. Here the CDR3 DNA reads TGTGCCAGCAGTCTCCAGGGGCAGCCCCAGCATTTT.

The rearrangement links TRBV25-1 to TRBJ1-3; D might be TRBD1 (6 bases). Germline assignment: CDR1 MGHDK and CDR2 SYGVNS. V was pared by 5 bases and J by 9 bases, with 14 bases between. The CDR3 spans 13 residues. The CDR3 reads CASSWGLESTIYF. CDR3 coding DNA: TGTGCCAGCAGTTGGGGGCTGGAAAGCACCATATATTTT.

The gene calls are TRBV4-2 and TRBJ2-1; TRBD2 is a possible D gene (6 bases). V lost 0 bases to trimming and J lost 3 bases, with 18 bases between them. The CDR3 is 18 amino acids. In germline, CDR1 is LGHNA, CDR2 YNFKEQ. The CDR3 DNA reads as TGTGCCAGCAGCCAAGATGGGACTCCCCTGGGGGACTACAATGAGCAGTTCTTC. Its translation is CASSQDGTPLGDYNEQFF.

The CDR3 DNA reads as TGTGCCACCAGTGACCTCGGACTCGGCACCGGGGAGCTGTTTTTT. This encodes CATSDLGLGTGELFF. This chain uses TRBV24-1 with TRBJ2-2; D possibly corresponds to TRBD2 (5 bases). Trimming removed 4 bases from V and 4 bases from J, with 12 bases in between. This CDR3 has 15 residues. CDR1 KGHDR and CDR2 SFDVKD come from the germline V gene.

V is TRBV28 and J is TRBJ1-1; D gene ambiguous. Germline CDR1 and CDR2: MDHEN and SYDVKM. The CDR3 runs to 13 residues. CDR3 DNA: TGTGCTACCCCGGGCAGAGGGAACGGTGAAGCTTTCTTT. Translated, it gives CATPGRGNGEAFF.

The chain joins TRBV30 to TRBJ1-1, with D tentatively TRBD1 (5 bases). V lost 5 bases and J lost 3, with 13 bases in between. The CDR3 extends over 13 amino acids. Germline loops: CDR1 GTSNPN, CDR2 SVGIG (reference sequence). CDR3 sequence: CAWERGSDTEAFF. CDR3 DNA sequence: TGTGCCTGGGAACGGGGGTCGGACACTGAAGCTTTCTTT.

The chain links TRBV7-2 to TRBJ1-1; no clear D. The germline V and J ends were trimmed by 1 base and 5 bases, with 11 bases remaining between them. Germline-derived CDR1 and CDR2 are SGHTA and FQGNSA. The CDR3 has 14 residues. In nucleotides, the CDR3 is TGTGCCAGCAGCTTAGTGGACGGAGGGACTGAAGCTTTCTTT. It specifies CASSLVDGGTEAFF.

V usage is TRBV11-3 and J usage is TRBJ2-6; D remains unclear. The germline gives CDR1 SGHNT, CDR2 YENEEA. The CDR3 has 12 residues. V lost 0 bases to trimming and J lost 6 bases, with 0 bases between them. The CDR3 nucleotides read TGTGCCAGCAGCTTAGAGGCCAACGTCCTGACTTTC. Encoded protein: CASSLEANVLTF.

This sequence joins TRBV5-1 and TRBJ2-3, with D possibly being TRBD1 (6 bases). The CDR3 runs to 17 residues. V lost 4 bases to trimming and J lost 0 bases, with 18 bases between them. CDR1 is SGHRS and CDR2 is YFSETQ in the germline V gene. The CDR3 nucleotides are TGCGCCAGCAGCCCTGGGGGCTATGTAGTCAGCACAGATACGCAGTATTTT. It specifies CASSPGGYVVSTDTQYF.

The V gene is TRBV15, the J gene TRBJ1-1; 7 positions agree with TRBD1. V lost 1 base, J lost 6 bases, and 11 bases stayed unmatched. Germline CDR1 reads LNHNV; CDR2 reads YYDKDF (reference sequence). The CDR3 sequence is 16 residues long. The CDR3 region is CATSRGYTGAFAEAFF. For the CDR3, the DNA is TGTGCCACCAGCAGAGGGTATACAGGGGCCTTTGCTGAAGCTTTCTTT.

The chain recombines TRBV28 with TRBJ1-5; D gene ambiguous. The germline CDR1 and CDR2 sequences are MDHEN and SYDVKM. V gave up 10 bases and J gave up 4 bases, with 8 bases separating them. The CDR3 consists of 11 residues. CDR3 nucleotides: TGTGCCACCGCCCTAAATCAGCCCCAGCATTTT. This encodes CATALNQPQHF.

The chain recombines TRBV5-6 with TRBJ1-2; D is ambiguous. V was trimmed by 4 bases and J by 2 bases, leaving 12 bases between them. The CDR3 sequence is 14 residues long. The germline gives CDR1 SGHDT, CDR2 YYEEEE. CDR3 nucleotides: TGTGCCAGCAGCGCGGAACGGGGAAACTATGGCTACACCTTC. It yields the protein CASSAERGNYGYTF.

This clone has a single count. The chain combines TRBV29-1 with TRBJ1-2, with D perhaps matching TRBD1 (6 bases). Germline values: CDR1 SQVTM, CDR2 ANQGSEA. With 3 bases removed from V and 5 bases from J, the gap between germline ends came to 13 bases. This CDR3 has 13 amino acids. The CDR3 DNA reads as TGCAGCGTTGACCCCACAGGGACGTATGGCTACACCTTC. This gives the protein CSVDPTGTYGYTF.

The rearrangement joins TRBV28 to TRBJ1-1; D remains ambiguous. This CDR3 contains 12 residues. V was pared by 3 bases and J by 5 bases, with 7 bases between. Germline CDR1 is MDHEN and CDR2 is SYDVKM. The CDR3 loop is CASSLDGTEAFF. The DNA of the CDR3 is TGTGCCAGCAGTTTGGACGGGACTGAAGCTTTCTTT.

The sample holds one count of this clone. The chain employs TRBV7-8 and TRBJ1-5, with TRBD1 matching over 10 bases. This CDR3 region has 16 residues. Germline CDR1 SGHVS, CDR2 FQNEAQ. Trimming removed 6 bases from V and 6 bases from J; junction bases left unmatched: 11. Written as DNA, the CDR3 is TGTGCCAGCAGTGGATACCGGGACAGGGGTTTTCAGCCCCAGCATTTT. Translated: CASSGYRDRGFQPQHF.

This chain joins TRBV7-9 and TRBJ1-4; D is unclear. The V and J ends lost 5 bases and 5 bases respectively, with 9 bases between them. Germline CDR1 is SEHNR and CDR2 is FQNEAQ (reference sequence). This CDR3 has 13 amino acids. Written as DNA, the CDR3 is TGTGCCAGCAGCCCTACCGGGAATGAAAAACTGTTTTTT. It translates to CASSPTGNEKLFF.

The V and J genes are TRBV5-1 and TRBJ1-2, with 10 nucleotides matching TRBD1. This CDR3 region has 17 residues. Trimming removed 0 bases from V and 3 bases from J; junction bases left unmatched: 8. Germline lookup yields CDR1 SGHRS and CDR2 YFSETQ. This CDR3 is CASSLGGGTGDHYGYTF. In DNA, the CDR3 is TGCGCCAGCAGCTTGGGAGGCGGGACAGGGGATCACTATGGCTACACCTTC.

The CDR3 is CASSPKDRTSGYTF. For the CDR3, the DNA is TGTGCCAGCAGCCCAAAGGACAGGACGAGCGGCTACACCTTC. The V gene is TRBV7-8, the J gene TRBJ1-2, with 7 bases aligning to TRBD1. The CDR3 is made up of 14 amino acids. J lost 8 bases, V lost 5 bases, and 11 bases had no gene match. Per germline, CDR1 SGHVS and CDR2 FQNEAQ.

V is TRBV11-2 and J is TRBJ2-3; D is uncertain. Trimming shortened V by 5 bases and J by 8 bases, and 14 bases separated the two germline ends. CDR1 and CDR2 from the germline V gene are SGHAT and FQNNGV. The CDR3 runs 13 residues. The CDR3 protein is CASSTDPDGTQYF. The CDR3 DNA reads TGTGCCAGCAGCACGGACCCCGATGGTACGCAGTATTTT.

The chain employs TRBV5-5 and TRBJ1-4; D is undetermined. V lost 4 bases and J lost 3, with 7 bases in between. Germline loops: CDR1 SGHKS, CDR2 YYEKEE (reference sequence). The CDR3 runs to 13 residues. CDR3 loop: CASSPLANEKLFF. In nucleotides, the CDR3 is TGTGCCAGCAGCCCCTTAGCTAATGAAAAACTGTTTTTT.

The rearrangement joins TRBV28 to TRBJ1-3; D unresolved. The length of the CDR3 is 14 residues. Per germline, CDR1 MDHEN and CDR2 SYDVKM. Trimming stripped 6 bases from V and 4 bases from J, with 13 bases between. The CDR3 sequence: CASSPWFAGNTIYF. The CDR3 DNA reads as TGTGCCAGCAGCCCTTGGTTCGCCGGAAACACCATATATTTT.

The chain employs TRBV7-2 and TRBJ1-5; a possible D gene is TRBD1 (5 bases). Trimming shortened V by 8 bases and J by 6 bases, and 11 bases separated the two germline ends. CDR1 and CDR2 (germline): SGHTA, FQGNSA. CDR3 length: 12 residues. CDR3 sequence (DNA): TGTGCCAGCGCAAAACAGGCTCAGCCCCAGCATTTT. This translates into CASAKQAQPQHF.